This T cell receptor beta chain was documented in a study of T-cell memory formation after mild COVID-19 (TCRdb year 2021). At the level of the whole study: Most TCR sequence clusters were specific to one of the two donors. Longitudinal TCRalpha and TCRbeta repertoire sequencing tracked T-cell clones expanding and contracting after mild COVID-19 in a couple of donors. The cohort comprised two young, previously healthy adult volunteers, one female and one male.

Instrument used: Illumina NovaSeq 6000. TCRalpha and TCRbeta cDNA libraries were constructed by 5'RACE with constant-segment primers, with sample barcodes and unique molecular identifiers being introduced. RNA was extracted from every sample with Trizol reagent. Libraries were amplified in two PCR steps, with a second sample barcode and Illumina TruSeq adapters added in the second step. Libraries were sequenced on an Illumina NovaSeq with 2 x 150 bp paired-end reads. Per the original workflow: Demultiplexing of reads and collapsing into UMI-guided consensus sequences were performed with migec v1.2.7. Using mixcr v2.1.11, UMI consensuses were aligned to TRA and TRB V and J templates and then assembled into clonotypes. Clonotypes were classified as expanded or contracted when called significant by both edgeR and NoisET, with noise models trained on biological replicates. For edgeR calls, a false discovery rate-adjusted p below 0.01 and a log2 fold-change threshold of 1 were applied. PCA with hierarchical clustering of max-normalized trajectories of the 1000 most abundant clonotypes was used as exploratory dynamics analysis. Separately sequenced CD4+ and CD8+ repertoires were used to assign the CD4 or CD8 phenotype of responding clones. TCRdb reprocessed the public reads (quality trimming at Q25 with fastp, clone calling with MiXCR) and kept in-frame beta chains. Entries that share a CDR3 protein sequence are merged under the most common genes and DNA. The V and J calls shown here were made by TCRdb, not taken from the authors' results. This sample gives about 140,000 distinct CDR3 sequences in total; 14% of them show up just once. The top ten constitute about 29% of the sample.

In this sample, this clonotype turned up a few times. No cognate antigen has been identified for it. Base quality data are lacking; no much larger clone is found one base away. V is cut by 7 bases and J by 0 bases, and the space between the germline ends is 14 bases. The CDR3 covers 14 residues, taking in both the cysteine and the phenylalanine. The CDR3 DNA has 42 bases and is translated from base 1. Per the germline V gene (reference sequence), DFQATT is the CDR1 and SNEGSKA is the CDR2. Ficoll-Paque density gradient centrifugation was the method used to isolate PBMCs. Study-wide findings and limitations: Some responding clones were detected in pre-infection memory, which suggested that pre-existing cross-reactive memory T cells had joined the SARS-CoV-2 response. Clones contracting from day 15 to 85 had balanced CD4/CD8 phenotypes, while a second wave expanding from day 15 to 37 was biased towards CD4+. The study covered only a couple of mild cases, and larger cohorts including severe cases with pre-infection samples were considered necessary. SARS-CoV-2 specificity was not confirmed for the second-wave clones peaking on day 37. Contracting CD4+ clones were located mainly in the CM and EM memory subsets, whereas CD8+ clones were found to be enriched in EMRA.

The chain is encoded by TRBV20-1 joined to TRBJ2-3; too little of a D gene remains to name it. The material sequenced was PBMCs or a T cell subset sorted from them (not recorded which). This clonotype was sampled from an adult woman who had mild COVID-19 (a few samples of this study predate the infection). The sample titles of this study are shuffled in the database, so cell type and time point are left out; the donor was told from shared clones. For the CDR3, the sequence is CSVEGRPSTDTQYF. In nucleotides, the sequence is TGCAGTGTGGAAGGGCGTCCGAGCACAGATACGCAGTATTTT.